Presented here are 12 T cell receptor beta chains from one specimen sequenced in a study of blood T cells in healthy people across ages. For the second PCR, which ran for about 7 to 11 cycles, a sample-barcoded 5' primer and a J-beta primer mix were used. Each CDR3 protein gets one entry after TCRdb re-called the 5' RACE reads with MiXCR. The sample includes about 1,500,000 distinct CDR3 sequences, about 28% of them seen just once. The material sequenced was blood. The receptors shown here come from a woman aged 25 to 39 in good health.

V is TRBV24-1 and J is TRBJ2-1; 9 bases are shared with TRBD1. The V and J ends lost 3 bases and 7 bases, in that order; junction bases with no gene match: 9. The length of the CDR3 is 16 residues. Looked up from germline, CDR1 is KGHDR and CDR2 is SFDVKD. The CDR3 DNA reads TGTGCCACCAGTGATCTACAGACAGGGGGTAAGAATGAGCAGTTCTTC. It specifies CATSDLQTGGKNEQFF.

The chain links TRBV6-2 or TRBV6-3 to TRBJ2-5, with 7 bases identical to TRBD2. V gave up 5 bases and J gave up 2 bases; unmatched junction bases: 8. Per the germline V gene, CDR1 is MNHEY and CDR2 is SVGEGT. The CDR3 runs to 15 residues. The CDR3 nucleotides are TGTGCCAGCAGTAGGCGGGAGACCTCTCAAGAGACCCAGTACTTC. Amino acid sequence: CASSRRETSQETQYF.

The rearrangement links TRBV10-3 to TRBJ2-1; 8 bases line up with TRBD2. With 4 bases clipped from V and 10 bases from J, the junction kept 9 bases outside the gene matches. This CDR3 contains 14 residues. Germline V gives CDR1 ENHRY, CDR2 SYGVKD. Here the CDR3 reads CAISVAGGLGEQFF. The CDR3, as DNA: TGTGCCATCAGTGTTGCGGGGGGCCTGGGAGAGCAGTTCTTC.

This clonotype occurred a few times. V usage is TRBV4-3 and J usage is TRBJ2-1; weak D call: TRBD2 (5 bases). This CDR3 comprises 15 residues. Germline V gives CDR1 LGHNA, CDR2 YSLEER. V was shortened by 5 bases and J by 2 bases, with 13 bases between the two germline ends. CDR3: CASSSGSLAYNEQFF. The CDR3 bases are TGCGCCAGCAGCTCGGGGTCGCTCGCCTACAATGAGCAGTTCTTC.

The chain has TRBV12-3 or TRBV12-4 and TRBJ1-1; D not certain. The CDR3 is 16 amino acids. V dropped 6 bases and J dropped 1 base, with 18 bases sitting between them. The DNA for the CDR3 is TGTGCCAGCAGGACCCGAAATAACAATGGGAACACTGAAGCTTTCTTT. Residues: CASRTRNNNGNTEAFF.

This rearrangement joins TRBV10-3 to TRBJ1-1; possibly TRBD1 for D (6 bases). V shed 0 bases and J shed 6 bases, with 14 bases lying between them. CDR1 ENHRY and CDR2 SYGVKD come from the germline V gene. The CDR3 has 15 amino acids. CDR3 bases: TGTGCCATCAGTGAGTCGGGGCAGGGGTCAGCTGAAGCTTTCTTT. Translated: CAISESGQGSAEAFF.

This chain links TRBV10-1 with TRBJ2-1; 12 nucleotides agree with TRBD2. CDR3 length: 14 residues. Unmatched junction bases numbered 6, after V lost 6 bases and J lost 9 bases. Germline CDR1 is WNHNN and CDR2 is SYGVQD (reference sequence). The CDR3, as DNA: TGCGCCAGCAGCGGACTAGCGGGATCAAGTGAGCAGTTCTTC. Its translation: CASSGLAGSSEQFF.

The chain employs TRBV13 and TRBJ1-2; 9 bases align to TRBD1. Germline trimming cut 5 bases from V and 4 bases from J; bases unmatched to any gene: 5. CDR3 length: 14 residues. Per germline, CDR1 PRHDT and CDR2 FYEKMQ (reference sequence). The CDR3 DNA sequence: TGTGCCAGCAGCGGGGGACAGGGAACCTATGGCTACACCTTC. Amino acid sequence: CASSGGQGTYGYTF.

To note about this clonotype: An end of the junction does not agree with germline; a read error may underlie this. CDR3 coding DNA: TGTGCCACCAGTCCCCGGGACACCGGCACGGATACGCAGTATTTT. It codes for CATSPRDTGTDTQYF. The rearrangement links TRBV24-1 to TRBJ2-3, with D possibly TRBD1 on 6 matching bases. The CDR3 is 15 residues long. Looked up from germline, CDR1 is KGHDR and CDR2 is SFDVKD.

Comments on this clonotype: A much larger clone lies one base from this, so it may be a read error. The CDR3 DNA sequence: TGCAGTGTTAGAAACCCTGGGGGGATTAACACTGAAGCTTTCTTT. This translates into CSVRNPGGINTEAFF. The chain is built from TRBV20-1 and TRBJ1-1; D perhaps matches TRBD1 (5 bases). This CDR3 comprises 15 residues. CDR1 is DFQATT and CDR2 is SNEGSKA in the germline V gene (reference sequence).

This chain joins TRBV7-9 and TRBJ1-1; 7 bases fit TRBD1. Trimming cost V 2 bases and J 5 bases; bases outside gene matches: 11. CDR3 length: 16 amino acids. Germline CDR1 reads SEHNR; CDR2 reads FQNEAQ (reference sequence). CDR3 region: CASSLKGARPNTEAFF. The CDR3 nucleotides are TGTGCCAGCAGCTTAAAGGGGGCACGACCGAATACTGAAGCTTTCTTT.

This clonotype was seen many times. This chain links TRBV3-1 with TRBJ2-1, with D hard to call. Germline lookup yields CDR1 LGHDT and CDR2 YNNKEL (reference sequence). V shed 2 bases and J shed 7 bases, with 9 bases lying between them. The CDR3 totals 13 residues. The CDR3 bases are TGTGCCAGCAGCCAACGGTCCGGGAATGAGCAGTTCTTC. Residues: CASSQRSGNEQFF.